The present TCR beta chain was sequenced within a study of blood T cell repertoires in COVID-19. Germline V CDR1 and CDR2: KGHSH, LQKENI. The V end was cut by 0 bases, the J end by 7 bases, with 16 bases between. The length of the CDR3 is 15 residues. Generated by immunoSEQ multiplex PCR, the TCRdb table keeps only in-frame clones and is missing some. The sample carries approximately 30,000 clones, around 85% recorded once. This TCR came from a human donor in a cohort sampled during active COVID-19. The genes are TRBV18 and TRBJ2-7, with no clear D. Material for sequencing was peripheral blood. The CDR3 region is CASSPPSLSSWEQYF. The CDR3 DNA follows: TGTGCCAGCTCACCACCTAGTCTTAGCTCTTGGGAGCAGTACTTC.